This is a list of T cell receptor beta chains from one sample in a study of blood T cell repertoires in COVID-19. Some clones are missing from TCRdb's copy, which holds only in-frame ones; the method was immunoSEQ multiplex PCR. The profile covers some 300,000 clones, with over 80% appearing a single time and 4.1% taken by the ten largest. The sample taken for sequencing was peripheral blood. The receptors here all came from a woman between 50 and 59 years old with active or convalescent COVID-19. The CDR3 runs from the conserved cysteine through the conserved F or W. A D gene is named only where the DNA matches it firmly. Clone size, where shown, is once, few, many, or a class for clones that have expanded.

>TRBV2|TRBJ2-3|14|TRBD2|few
TGTGCCAGCAGTGAAGGTCTAGCGGGAGGCACGCAGTATTTT
CASSEGLAGGTQYF
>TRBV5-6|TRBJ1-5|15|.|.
TGTGCCAGCAGCTTGGGGTTGGGAGGCAATCAGCCCCAGCATTTT
CASSLGLGGNQPQHF
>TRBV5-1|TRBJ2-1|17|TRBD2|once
TGCGCCAGCAGCTTGGCCTGGCTAGCGGGAGCTTACAATGAGCAGTTCTTC
CASSLAWLAGAYNEQFF
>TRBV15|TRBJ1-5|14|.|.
TGTGCCACCAGCAGGTCTAGTAGCAATCAGCCCCAGCATTTT
CATSRSSSNQPQHF
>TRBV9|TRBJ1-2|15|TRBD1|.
TGTGCCAGCAGCGTAACTGCAGGGGGCTTGGGCGGCTACACCTTC
CASSVTAGGLGGYTF
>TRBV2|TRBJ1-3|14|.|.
TGTGCCAGCACCTCACGAGCCTCTGGAAACACCATATATTTT
CASTSRASGNTIYF
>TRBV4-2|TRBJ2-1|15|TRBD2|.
TGTGCCAGCAGCATCGGACTAGCGGGAGGTAGTGAGCAGTTCTTC
CASSIGLAGGSEQFF
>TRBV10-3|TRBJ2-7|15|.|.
TGTGCCATCAGTGACCCGGTGGGGAGCTCCTACGAGCAGTACTTC
CAISDPVGSSYEQYF
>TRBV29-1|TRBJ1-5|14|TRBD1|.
TGCAGCGTTTCCGGGACAGATAGCAATCAGCCCCAGCATTTT
CSVSGTDSNQPQHF
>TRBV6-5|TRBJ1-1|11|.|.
TGTGCCAGCAGGGAGTACTATCGGGGGAGCTTT
CASREYYRGSF
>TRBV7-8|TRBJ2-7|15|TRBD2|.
TGTGCCAGCAGCTTTGGGCCTAGCGGGGCCTACGAGCAGTACTTC
CASSFGPSGAYEQYF
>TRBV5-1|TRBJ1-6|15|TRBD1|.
TGCGCCAGCAGCTCCACGACAGGGAATAGGACACCCCTCCACTTT
CASSSTTGNRTPLHF
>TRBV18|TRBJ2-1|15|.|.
TGTGCCAGCTCACCACGGCCTAGCTGGTACAATGAGCAGTTCTTC
CASSPRPSWYNEQFF
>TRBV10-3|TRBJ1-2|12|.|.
TGTGCCATCAGCAATCCTAACTATGGCTACACCTTC
CAISNPNYGYTF
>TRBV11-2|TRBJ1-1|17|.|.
TGTGCCAGCAGCTTCGGATGGGAACGGGGTGGAGGGACTGAAGCTTTCTTT
CASSFGWERGGGTEAFF